This entry describes one TCR beta chain. Its antigen is unknown. This CDR3 is 14 amino acids long. Trimming pared 2 bases from V and 3 bases from J, leaving 8 bases between. In germline, CDR1 is LNHNV, CDR2 YYDKDF (reference sequence). Amplification targeted TCR beta CDR3 regions from RNA transcripts. Researchers ran a first-round RT-PCR on the TCR CDR3 using the HTBI primer set. Each CDR3 protein is one row after TCRdb ran MiXCR on the multiplex PCR reads. The data contain a few hundred thousand distinct CDR3 sequences, around 25% of them seen just once; the ten biggest clones take up roughly 80%. The sample belongs to a study of T cells in Graves' hyperthyroidism and ophthalmopathy. Study findings and constraints: Most thyroid clonotypes that were expanded above 0.001 also turned up in blood.

The sequenced sample was blood. The sequence derives from a man aged 45-65 years with Graves' hyperthyroidism. This sequence joins TRBV15 and TRBJ1-5; D is unresolved. The CDR3 sequence is CATSRSRANQPQHF. The CDR3 coding sequence is TGTGCCACCAGCAGAAGTCGGGCCAATCAGCCCCAGCATTTT. Full variable domain (outside the CDR3, taken from reference TRBV15 and TRBJ1-5): DAMVIQNPRYQVTQFGKPVTLSCSQTLNHNVMYWYQQKSSQAPKLLFHYYDKDFNNEADTPDNFQSRRPNTSFCFLDIRSPGLGDTAMYLCATSRSRANQPQHFGDGTRLSIL.